This TCR beta chain derives from a study of blood T cell repertoires in COVID-19. CDR1 is MDHEN and CDR2 is SYDVKM in the germline V gene. Trimming removed 6 bases at V and 9 bases at J, with 15 bases between. There are 13 residues in the CDR3. This clone showed up just a few times. Study members were between roughly 18 and 100 years old and lived in 24 US regions. In the study's own analysis: Cell counts per sample came from amplifying reference gene primers. TCRdb keeps only in-frame clones here, not all; method: immunoSEQ multiplex PCR. V and J calls and clone size are those listed in that table; D and trimming were worked out from the DNA. The profile shows a few hundred thousand clones, about 92% of them singletons.

The genes are TRBV28 and TRBJ2-1; the D gene is possibly TRBD2 (6 bases). The receptor's source is a man aged 18 to 30 who had recovered from COVID-19. Specimen: PBMCs or T cells enriched from blood (not recorded which). This CDR3 is CASSSTSMGEQFF. The CDR3 DNA sequence: TGTGCCAGCAGCTCAACTAGCATGGGTGAGCAGTTCTTC.